The TCR beta chain under discussion was sequenced for a study of regulatory T cells in long-lasting Graves disease. The sample's time point: persistent/refractory GD, antithyroid drugs over 5 years with positive TRAb. There was RNA extracted from PBMCs, and the TCR library was made from it. With iRepertoire HTBI primers and Arm-PCR of CDR3 regions, TCR beta libraries were built. In the authors' workflow: Identification yielded approximately 60 TRBV and around 15 TRBJ segments across samples. Each CDR3 protein is one row after TCRdb ran MiXCR on the multiplex PCR reads. TCRdb, not the authors, supplied the V and J calls. This table has roughly 300,000 distinct CDR3 sequences, roughly a fifth appearing once. Germline assignment: CDR1 SGHAT and CDR2 FQNNGV. This CDR3 spans 14 amino acids. Between the trimmed V and J ends, which lost 1 base and 6 bases, there was a span of 12 bases.

Source: peripheral blood mononuclear cells (PBMCs), taken when the disease was refractory, from a patient treated with antithyroid drugs. The gene calls are TRBV11-2 and TRBJ1-1; D gene ambiguous. The receptor comes from a female donor with Graves disease. CDR3 coding DNA: TGTGCCAGCAGCTTAGGGCTCGCGGGATCTGAAGCTTTCTTT. Protein sequence: CASSLGLAGSEAFF.